The next 31 T cell receptor beta chains were all read from a single sample in a study of T-cell reconstitution after alpha-beta-depleted transplantation in children. Unique molecular identifiers were used to barcode this TCRbeta library. Each CDR3 protein gets one entry after TCRdb re-called the PCR reads with MiXCR. The data contain some 840,000 distinct CDR3 sequences, about 16% of them singletons. This material consisted of PBMCs, mostly from graft donor cells, taken 360 days after TCRalphabeta/CD19-depleted stem cell transplant. Receptor source: a male patient between 10 and 17 years old who had a stem cell transplant for acute lymphoblastic leukemia, so the T cells may come from the graft donor.

This clonotype showed up just a few times. V usage is TRBV6-2 or TRBV6-3 and J usage is TRBJ1-2; 10 bases agree with TRBD1. With V trimmed by 0 bases and J by 1 base, 5 bases remained unmatched. CDR1 MNHEY and CDR2 SVGEGT come from the germline V gene. The CDR3 extends over 17 amino acids. The CDR3: CASSYSPGQGINYGYTF. CDR3 DNA sequence: TGTGCCAGCAGTTACTCACCGGGACAGGGGATTAACTATGGCTACACCTTC.

The chain recombines TRBV29-1 with TRBJ2-7; 7 nucleotides line up with TRBD2. Germline CDR1 SQVTM, CDR2 ANQGSEA. V trimming: 4 bases; J trimming: 0 bases; junction bases outside the gene matches: 3. This CDR3 contains 13 residues. The CDR3 DNA reads TGCAGCGTTGTTGGGGGGGACTCCTACGAGCAGTACTTC. Protein sequence: CSVVGGDSYEQYF.

The V gene is TRBV19, the J gene TRBJ2-6; D is undetermined. V was pared by 6 bases and J by 3 bases, with 6 bases between. CDR3 length equals 13 residues. The germline V gene has CDR1 LNHDA and CDR2 SQIVND (reference sequence). In DNA, the CDR3 is TGTGCCAGTAGGATCCATGGGGCCAACGTCCTGACTTTC. Encoded protein: CASRIHGANVLTF.

This chain links TRBV6-1 with TRBJ2-1; D call uncertain. V was trimmed by 7 bases and J by 2 bases, leaving 9 bases between them. This CDR3 is 13 amino acids long. CDR1 and CDR2 (germline): MNHNS, SASEGT. CDR3 residues: CASNRAPYNEQFF. CDR3 coding DNA: TGTGCCAGCAATCGGGCCCCCTACAATGAGCAGTTCTTC.

This clonotype was seen only a few times. V is TRBV6-5 and J is TRBJ2-4; 7 bases are a match to TRBD1. This CDR3 contains 14 residues. Germline CDR1 is MNHEY and CDR2 is SVGAGI. V lost 0 bases, J lost 8 bases, and 4 bases stayed unmatched. The DNA of the CDR3 is TGTGCCAGCAGTTACTCACAGGGGTTTGACATTCAGTACTTC. Translation gives CASSYSQGFDIQYF.

This clonotype was seen at least ten times. This chain connects TRBV25-1 to TRBJ1-1, with 8 bases that match TRBD1. CDR1 is MGHDK and CDR2 is SYGVNS in the germline V gene. This CDR3 comprises 15 residues. With 4 bases clipped from V and 1 base from J, the junction kept 5 bases outside the gene matches. CDR3 DNA sequence: TGTGCCAGCAGTGGCAGGGGGCGCGGGAACACTGAAGCTTTCTTT. Its translation is CASSGRGRGNTEAFF.

Remarks on this clonotype: A junction end diverges from the germline sequence, so it may reflect a read error. This sequence joins TRBV24-1 and TRBJ2-3, with 8 bases that match TRBD1. The CDR3 is 16 residues long. Germline V lookup: CDR1 KGHDR, CDR2 SFDVKD. The CDR3 here is CATSDLWTGPTGTQYF. The CDR3 DNA is TGTGCCACCAGTGATTTGTGGACAGGGCCCACAGGTACGCAGTATTTT.

This clonotype was seen ten or more times. The chain joins TRBV5-1 to TRBJ2-3, with 8 bases lining up with TRBD2. Per germline, CDR1 SGHRS and CDR2 YFSETQ. Trimming at V came to 6 bases and at J to 1 base, leaving 4 bases not matched to a gene. This CDR3 contains 14 residues. For the CDR3, the DNA is TGCGCCAGCAATCTAGCGGGCGGCACAGATACGCAGTATTTT. It translates to CASNLAGGTDTQYF.

A note on this clonotype: One end of the junction does not line up with germline, which may come from a read error. CDR3: CSVGLSGNRDF. The CDR3 DNA is TGCAGCGTTGGACTCTCTGGTAACAGGGATTTT. V usage is TRBV29-1 and J usage is TRBJ2-3, with TRBD1 as a possible D gene (6 bases). The CDR3 is 11 residues long. CDR1 SQVTM and CDR2 ANQGSEA come from the germline V gene.

This sequence joins TRBV5-1 and TRBJ1-2, with unresolved D. The germline V and J ends were trimmed by 4 bases and 2 bases, with 15 bases remaining between them. Germline V gene data show CDR1 as SGHRS and CDR2 as YFSETQ. The CDR3 sequence is 15 residues long. CDR3 sequence: CASSPQYSMNYGYTF. The DNA for the CDR3 is TGCGCCAGCAGCCCCCAGTACAGTATGAACTATGGCTACACCTTC.

This clonotype was picked up a small number of times. The chain's CDR3 is CASRPGKGNSPLHF. CDR3 DNA: TGTGCCAGCAGACCCGGGAAAGGGAATTCACCCCTCCACTTT. The gene calls are TRBV6-1 and TRBJ1-6; unclear D gene. V shed 6 bases and J shed 7 bases, with 13 bases lying between them. In germline, CDR1 is MNHNS, CDR2 SASEGT. CDR3 size: 14 residues.

This clonotype was observed many times. This sequence joins TRBV5-1 and TRBJ2-1, with D perhaps matching TRBD2 (6 bases). Trimming took 0 bases from V and 4 from J, leaving 11 bases between them. The CDR3 consists of 15 residues. The germline V gene has CDR1 SGHRS and CDR2 YFSETQ. For the CDR3, the DNA is TGCGCCAGCAGCTTGGCGATAGCGGATTACAATGAGCAGTTCTTC. Its protein is CASSLAIADYNEQFF.

The chain joins TRBV29-1 to TRBJ2-1; 11 positions match TRBD1. Germline assignment: CDR1 SQVTM and CDR2 ANQGSEA. The CDR3 is 14 amino acids. With V trimmed by 7 bases and J by 7 bases, 9 bases remained unmatched. The DNA of the CDR3 is TGCAGCGCTGGGGACAGGGGGGTAAATAATGAGCAGTTCTTC. This encodes CSAGDRGVNNEQFF.

This clonotype was observed a handful of times. The rearrangement links TRBV5-1 to TRBJ1-1; a weak D match, TRBD1 (6 bases). CDR3 length: 15 amino acids. The germline V gene encodes CDR1 SGHRS and CDR2 YFSETQ. The V gene lost 3 bases and the J gene lost 4 bases, with 16 bases spanning the gap. The CDR3 bases are TGCGCCAGCAGCTCTTTAACAGGGCGGATCACTGAAGCTTTCTTT. It specifies CASSSLTGRITEAFF.

This clonotype appeared a few times. The gene calls are TRBV19 and TRBJ2-3; 8 nucleotides align to TRBD2. Germline loops: CDR1 LNHDA, CDR2 SQIVND (reference sequence). The trim removed 3 bases at V and 3 bases at J, leaving 14 bases unmatched. This CDR3 is 18 amino acids long. CDR3 region: CASSITGGPLFRTDTQYF. In DNA form, the CDR3 reads TGTGCCAGTAGTATTACGGGAGGGCCCCTCTTTAGGACAGATACGCAGTATTTT.

Only a few counts were recorded for this clonotype. The rearrangement joins TRBV20-1 to TRBJ1-1; TRBD1 is a possible D gene (6 bases). V shed 0 bases and J shed 4 bases, with 9 bases lying between them. From germline, CDR1 is DFQATT and CDR2 SNEGSKA (reference sequence). This CDR3 spans 13 amino acids. CDR3 protein: CSARDPRGTEAFF. As DNA, the CDR3 is TGCAGTGCTAGAGATCCCAGGGGCACTGAAGCTTTCTTT.

V usage is TRBV19 and J usage is TRBJ2-7, with TRBD2 identical over 10 bases. Trimming cost V 4 bases and J 3 bases; bases outside gene matches: 3. The CDR3 runs to 14 residues. Germline-derived CDR1 and CDR2 are LNHDA and SQIVND (reference sequence). CDR3 protein: CASSTSGRGYEQYF. In DNA form, the CDR3 reads TGTGCCAGTAGTACTAGCGGGAGAGGCTACGAGCAGTACTTC.

The chain combines TRBV4-1 with TRBJ1-2, with 7 bases fitting TRBD1. V shed 5 bases, J shed 4 bases, and the junction held 7 bases outside the gene matches. This CDR3 spans 14 amino acids. Germline CDR1 is MGHRA and CDR2 is YSYEKL. The CDR3 sequence: CASSTPNRGYGYTF. The CDR3 bases are TGCGCCAGCAGCACCCCAAACAGGGGCTATGGCTACACCTTC.

V and J are TRBV5-1 and TRBJ1-3, with D possibly matching TRBD1 (5 bases). This CDR3 has 14 residues. Germline CDR1 SGHRS, CDR2 YFSETQ. Between the trimmed V and J ends, which lost 4 bases and 2 bases, there was a span of 10 bases. The CDR3 nucleotides read TGCGCCAGCAGCCGAGACAGTCCTGGAAACACCATATATTTT. It is translated as CASSRDSPGNTIYF. Variable domain in full (rest from reference TRBV5-1 and TRBJ1-3): KAGVTQTPRYLIKTRGQQVTLSCSPISGHRSVSWYQQTPGQGLQFLFEYFSETQRNKGNFPGRFSGRQFSNSRSEMNVSTLELGDSALYLCASSRDSPGNTIYFGEGSWLTVV.

Of note for this clonotype: A much larger clone differs by one base, so this may be a read error. J is TRBJ2-1 and V is TRBV12-3 or TRBV12-4; 7 bases align to TRBD2. This CDR3 spans 14 amino acids. CDR3 bases: TGTCCCAGCAGCGGGGTTAGCTCCTACAATGAGCAGTTCTTC. The encoded protein is CPSSGVSSYNEQFF.

In DNA, the CDR3 is TGTGCCAGCAGCTTGGGACCCCAACAACCCTTAAACGGCACAGATACGCAGTATTTT. Residues: CASSLGPQQPLNGTDTQYF. The V and J genes are TRBV5-4 and TRBJ2-3; D is undetermined. Germline CDR1 SGHNT, CDR2 YYREEE (reference sequence). The CDR3 spans 19 residues. Between the trimmed V and J ends, which lost 0 bases and 1 base, there was a span of 21 bases.

This clonotype was observed a single time. The conserved phenylalanine or tryptophan normally closing the CDR3 is absent here, so this likely arose from a read error. The chain links TRBV5-8 to TRBJ2-7; TRBD1 agrees at 11 bases. V trimming: 4 bases; J trimming: 4 bases; junction bases outside the gene matches: 4. Germline V gene data show CDR1 as SGHTS and CDR2 as YDEGEE. The CDR3 sequence is 14 residues long. The CDR3 region has the DNA TGTGCCAGCAGCCGAGGGACAGGGGGGTACGAGCAGTACTAC. Translated: CASSRGTGGYEQYY.

This clonotype was recorded a few times. The chain links TRBV20-1 to TRBJ2-5; 9 nucleotides align to TRBD2. Germline lookup yields CDR1 DFQATT and CDR2 SNEGSKA (reference sequence). V trimming: 0 bases; J trimming: 2 bases; junction bases outside the gene matches: 7. CDR3 length: 16 residues. CDR3 loop: CSARDWREGDQETQYF. DNA for the CDR3: TGCAGTGCTAGAGATTGGCGGGAGGGGGATCAAGAGACCCAGTACTTC.

This clonotype was observed a handful of times. V gene TRBV7-9 combines with J gene TRBJ1-1, with D perhaps matching TRBD1 (5 bases). The CDR3 runs to 12 residues. The V gene's germline CDR1 is SEHNR and CDR2 FQNEAQ (reference sequence). With 6 bases removed from V and 4 bases from J, the gap between germline ends came to 9 bases. The CDR3 sequence: CASRFTGTEAFF. In DNA form, the CDR3 reads TGTGCCAGCAGGTTCACAGGCACTGAAGCTTTCTTT.

The chain uses TRBV15 and TRBJ2-7, with D unclear. CDR3 length equals 12 residues. The V end was cut by 7 bases, the J end by 8 bases, with 15 bases between. CDR1 is LNHNV, CDR2 YYDKDF, per germline (reference sequence). The CDR3 DNA reads as TGTGCCACCAAGTTAGATGGCAGTAAGCAGTACTTC. Translated, it gives CATKLDGSKQYF.

The V gene is TRBV4-1, the J gene TRBJ1-5; TRBD1 aligns across 8 bases. Germline V gives CDR1 MGHRA, CDR2 YSYEKL. J lost 4 bases, V lost 1 base, and 3 bases had no gene match. The CDR3 is made up of 15 amino acids. The CDR3 spells CASSQGWTGNQPQHF. CDR3 bases: TGCGCCAGCAGCCAAGGATGGACAGGGAATCAGCCCCAGCATTTT.

The gene calls are TRBV20-1 and TRBJ1-2; no reliable D call. Trimming took off 0 bases at V and 1 base at J, with 6 bases between the two ends. The CDR3 spans 13 residues. CDR1 DFQATT and CDR2 SNEGSKA come from the germline V gene (reference sequence). CDR3 in DNA: TGCAGTGCTAGAGAGGGCAATAACTATGGCTACACCTTC. Residues: CSAREGNNYGYTF.

V gene TRBV14 combines with J gene TRBJ2-2, with 12 bases lining up with TRBD2. This CDR3 spans 17 amino acids. Germline trimming cut 3 bases from V and 4 bases from J; bases unmatched to any gene: 6. Germline values: CDR1 SGHDN, CDR2 FVKESK. The CDR3 protein is CASSHPGGLAGTGELFF. The CDR3 DNA follows: TGTGCCAGCAGCCACCCCGGGGGACTAGCGGGCACCGGGGAGCTGTTTTTT.

The rearrangement links TRBV12-3 or TRBV12-4 to TRBJ2-4; no clear D. Between the trimmed V and J ends, which lost 4 bases and 6 bases, there was a span of 13 bases. CDR3 size: 14 residues. CDR3 residues: CASSYRATLNIQYF. In DNA, the CDR3 is TGTGCCAGCAGTTATAGGGCCACCTTAAACATTCAGTACTTC.

The sample holds many counts of this clonotype. The V call is TRBV5-5, the J call TRBJ1-2; D gene ambiguous. Trimming left V 2 bases short and J 7 bases short, with 12 bases between. Per germline, CDR1 SGHKS and CDR2 YYEKEE (reference sequence). This CDR3 is built from 13 residues. The CDR3 DNA sequence: TGTGCCAGCAGCTTAGGGCAGCCCGCTGGCTACACCTTC. Its protein is CASSLGQPAGYTF. Together with reference TRBV5-5 and TRBJ1-2, the CDR3 gives the full variable domain: DAGVTQSPTHLIKTRGQQVTLRCSPISGHKSVSWYQQVLGQGPQFIFQYYEKEERGRGNFPDRFSARQFPNYSSELNVNALLLGDSALYLCASSLGQPAGYTFGSGTRLTVV.

This clonotype was counted between two and nine times. The chain uses TRBV4-2 and TRBJ2-5, with 9 bases lining up with TRBD2. There are 19 residues in the CDR3. The ends lost 0 bases at V and 0 bases at J; junction bases unmatched: 11. Germline CDR1 reads LGHNA; CDR2 reads YNFKEQ. The CDR3 DNA is TGTGCCAGCAGCCAAGATCCTTCCATACGCGGGAGGGACCAAGAGACCCAGTACTTC. Its protein product is CASSQDPSIRGRDQETQYF.